The text below deals with one T cell receptor beta chain. Its antigen is still unknown. There are 14 residues in the CDR3. CDR1 is MNHEY, CDR2 SVGAGI, per germline. Trimming cost V 5 bases and J 5 bases, with 13 bases left between them. These data belong to a study of T cell responses to AZD1222 COVID-19 vaccine. Study-wide findings and caveats: The donors showed a predominance of white British ancestry and of females, with possible underestimation of clonal diversity.

TCRdb keeps only in-frame clones here, not all; method: immunoSEQ multiplex PCR. Counted here are 200,000 to 250,000 clones, approximately 94% occurring once; the ten biggest clones make up approximately 1.7%. Specimen: peripheral blood, collected 28 days after the second dose of the MenACWY control vaccine. This sequence was found in an adult who received the MenACWY meningococcal vaccine as a control. V gene TRBV6-5 combines with J gene TRBJ1-3; possible D gene TRBD1, 6 bases. The CDR3 reads CASSRTEVRNTIYF. DNA for the CDR3: TGTGCCAGCAGTCGGACAGAAGTACGAAACACCATATATTTT.